The 29 T cell receptor beta chains below all came from one sample that was sequenced in a study of CD8 T cells in Susac syndrome. About 0.5 to 1 ug RNA was reverse transcribed with random hexamers. TCRdb re-called the immunoSEQ multiplex PCR reads with MiXCR, one entry per CDR3 protein. The sample lists about 300,000 distinct CDR3 sequences, over 75% occurring once. The sample consisted of CD8+ T cells from PBMCs. The receptors here all came from a human donor with multiple sclerosis.

This clonotype is a singleton in its sample. The CDR3 nucleotides read TGTGCCAGCAGCCCTACCCCTCCCGGGACAGGGTACGTCGGCTACACCTTC. It is translated as CASSPTPPGTGYVGYTF. The chain joins TRBV6-1 to TRBJ1-2; 9 positions agree with TRBD1. Germline lookup yields CDR1 MNHNS and CDR2 SASEGT. J was trimmed by 8 bases and V by 6 bases; bases with no gene match: 19. The CDR3 extends over 17 amino acids.

The CDR3 protein is CASSFGGREQPQHF. CDR3 nucleotide sequence: TGTGCCAGCAGTTTTGGGGGCAGGGAACAGCCCCAGCATTTT. The chain combines TRBV28 with TRBJ1-5, with D possibly matching TRBD1 (6 bases). Germline values: CDR1 MDHEN, CDR2 SYDVKM. V lost 3 bases and J lost 7, with 13 bases in between. The CDR3 length is 14 residues.

This chain joins TRBV25-1 and TRBJ2-5; no firm D call. CDR1 is MGHDK and CDR2 is SYGVNS in the germline V gene. The CDR3 runs 16 residues. Trimming took 6 bases from V and 5 from J, leaving 22 bases between them. The CDR3 is CASSHPSGRKGETQYF. The DNA for the CDR3 is TGTGCCAGCAGCCACCCAAGTGGAAGGAAAGGGGAGACCCAGTACTTC.

The CDR3 nucleotides read TGTGCCAGCCTCGGGACCGTTCGCTACGAGCAGTACTTC. Translating gives CASLGTVRYEQYF. The chain couples TRBV6-2 or TRBV6-3 to TRBJ2-7; either TRBD1 or TRBD2 may fit D (5 bases each). The CDR3 has 13 residues. Germline CDR1 is MNHEY and CDR2 is SVGEGT. Trimming removed 8 bases from V and 3 bases from J, with 14 bases in between.

This chain links TRBV11-1 with TRBJ1-4, with D maybe TRBD1 (6 bases). Trimming left V 5 bases short and J 4 bases short, with 14 bases between. The length of the CDR3 is 15 residues. Per germline, CDR1 SGHAT and CDR2 FQDESV (reference sequence). The CDR3 sequence: CASSPQGTDNEKLFF. DNA of the CDR3: TGTGCCAGCAGCCCTCAGGGGACGGATAATGAAAAACTGTTTTTT.

The V call is TRBV5-6, the J call TRBJ2-7, with D perhaps matching TRBD2 (6 bases). Germline-derived CDR1 and CDR2 are SGHDT and YYEEEE. V lost 3 bases, J lost 5 bases, and 15 bases lay in between. This CDR3 contains 14 residues. CDR3 amino acids: CASSWASEMNEQYF. The CDR3 bases are TGTGCCAGCAGCTGGGCTAGCGAGATGAACGAGCAGTACTTC.

This clonotype was observed a few times. The rearrangement joins TRBV4-1 to TRBJ2-1; D is possibly TRBD2 (7 bases). In germline, CDR1 is MGHRA, CDR2 YSYEKL. Trimming pared 9 bases from V and 5 bases from J, leaving 23 bases between. The CDR3 spans 16 residues. The CDR3 DNA follows: TGCGCCAGTCGCTGGGCGCTGGGGGGGCTCAACAATGAGCAGTTCTTC. Translated, it gives CASRWALGGLNNEQFF.

The rearrangement links TRBV20-1 to TRBJ2-5; a possible D gene is TRBD2 (6 bases). The CDR3 totals 13 residues. The germline gives CDR1 DFQATT, CDR2 SNEGSKA (reference sequence). The V end was cut by 1 base, the J end by 3 bases, with 9 bases between. The DNA for the CDR3 is TGCAGTGCTAGAGGCGGGGCTGAAGAGACCCAGTACTTC. Translated: CSARGGAEETQYF.

This clonotype was seen a single time. The CDR3 region has the DNA TGTGCCAGCAGAGAGAACTCCCTGTTGCGGGAGAACACTGAAGCTTTCTTT. Protein product: CASRENSLLRENTEAFF. The chain is built from TRBV6-1 and TRBJ1-1; no clear D gene. This CDR3 region has 17 residues. In germline, CDR1 is MNHNS, CDR2 SASEGT. V gave up 6 bases and J gave up 1 base, with 21 bases separating them.

This clonotype was seen just once. The V and J genes are TRBV19 and TRBJ2-1, with 7 nucleotides matching TRBD2. Germline V lookup: CDR1 LNHDA, CDR2 SQIVND (reference sequence). V shed 7 bases and J 3 bases; nucleotides not matched to a gene: 9. This CDR3 is 15 amino acids long. The CDR3 DNA reads as TGTGCCAGTACCCTCGGGACTACAAACTACAATGAGCAGTTCTTC. It is translated as CASTLGTTNYNEQFF.

This clonotype appeared a few times. V gene TRBV7-9 combines with J gene TRBJ2-6; TRBD1 or TRBD2 may be the D gene (5 bases each). CDR1 SEHNR and CDR2 FQNEAQ come from the germline V gene (reference sequence). There are 19 residues in the CDR3. The V and J ends lost 4 bases and 0 bases respectively, with 19 bases between them. The CDR3 sequence: CASSSGRSDSFSGANVLTF. CDR3 coding DNA: TGTGCCAGCAGCTCGGGACGAAGCGACAGTTTCTCTGGGGCCAACGTCCTGACTTTC. Full variable domain (missing parts from reference TRBV7-9 and TRBJ2-6): DTGVSQNPRHKITKRGQNVTFRCDPISEHNRLYWYRQTLGQGPEFLTYFQNEAQLEKSRLLSDRFSAERPKGSFSTLEIQRTEQGDSAMYLCASSSGRSDSFSGANVLTFGAGSRLTVL.

The chain uses TRBV20-1 and TRBJ2-7, with 11 nucleotides matching TRBD2. CDR3 length: 18 amino acids. With V trimmed by 6 bases and J by 0 bases, 16 bases remained unmatched. Germline V gene lookup returns CDR1 DFQATT and CDR2 SNEGSKA (reference sequence). CDR3 residues: CSAQKGGGTSGRSYEQYF. As DNA, the CDR3 is TGCAGTGCCCAGAAAGGAGGCGGGACTAGCGGCCGCTCCTACGAGCAGTACTTC.

V and J are TRBV12-3 or TRBV12-4 and TRBJ2-5; 7 bases agree with TRBD2. With 6 bases clipped from V and 1 base from J, the junction kept 5 bases outside the gene matches. This CDR3 region has 14 residues. The CDR3 bases are TGTGCCAGCAGCCAAGGCGGGGGCCAAGAGACCCAGTACTTC. It is translated as CASSQGGGQETQYF.

The chain recombines TRBV12-3 or TRBV12-4 with TRBJ2-7, with 12 nucleotides matching TRBD2. The CDR3 totals 16 residues. V was pared by 1 base and J by 3 bases, with 4 bases of the junction left unmatched. CDR3 region: CASSLGLAGDYYEQYF. The CDR3, as DNA: TGTGCCAGCAGTTTAGGACTAGCGGGAGACTACTACGAGCAGTACTTC.

This sequence joins TRBV27 and TRBJ1-5, with 7 bases aligning to TRBD1. Trimming removed 6 bases from V and 3 bases from J; junction bases left unmatched: 5. This CDR3 is built from 14 residues. Germline V gene data show CDR1 as MNHEY and CDR2 as SMNVEV (reference sequence). CDR3 coding DNA: TGTGCCAGCAGAAGGGACAGTCCCAATCAGCCCCAGCATTTT. The encoded protein is CASRRDSPNQPQHF.

V usage is TRBV12-3 or TRBV12-4 and J usage is TRBJ1-2; D gene unclear. The CDR3 totals 13 residues. The V gene lost 3 bases and the J gene lost 2 bases, with 7 bases spanning the gap. The chain's CDR3 is CASSFSRNYGYTF. The CDR3 DNA reads as TGTGCCAGCAGTTTTTCCCGAAACTATGGCTACACCTTC.

The sample holds a few counts of this clonotype. The V gene is TRBV13, the J gene TRBJ2-7, with D possibly being TRBD2 (5 bases). The ends were cut back, 1 base at V and 2 bases at J, with 6 bases in the middle. The CDR3 has 13 residues. Germline lookup yields CDR1 PRHDT and CDR2 FYEKMQ (reference sequence). The CDR3 region has the DNA TGTGCCAGCAGCTTAGAAGCGGCCTACGAGCAGTACTTC. This gives the protein CASSLEAAYEQYF.

The chain has TRBV27 and TRBJ2-7, with a possible D match to TRBD1 (6 bases). CDR3 length equals 17 residues. Deletions cut 8 bases from V and 1 base from J, with 24 bases between. Germline-derived CDR1 and CDR2 are MNHEY and SMNVEV (reference sequence). DNA of the CDR3: TGTGCCAGCGAAGACCATCCCGGACAGATGGTTTCCTACGAGCAGTACTTC. Translated: CASEDHPGQMVSYEQYF.

The gene calls are TRBV5-4 and TRBJ2-5; 7 nucleotides agree with TRBD1. With 0 bases clipped from V and 10 bases from J, the junction kept 6 bases outside the gene matches. Germline lookup yields CDR1 SGHNT and CDR2 YYREEE (reference sequence). The CDR3 is made up of 13 amino acids. This CDR3 reads CASSLDRGVGQYF. In DNA form, the CDR3 reads TGTGCCAGCAGCTTGGACAGGGGAGTAGGCCAGTACTTC.

This clonotype was recorded only once. The V gene is TRBV20-1, the J gene TRBJ2-1, with D possibly TRBD2 on 7 matching bases. V gave up 3 bases and J gave up 2 bases, with 14 bases separating them. CDR3 length: 15 amino acids. Per germline, CDR1 DFQATT and CDR2 SNEGSKA (reference sequence). The CDR3 region has the DNA TGCAGTGCTAGGTGGGAGGGGGATCCCTACAATGAGCAGTTCTTC. It is translated as CSARWEGDPYNEQFF.

The CDR3 here is CASSPGTAFSGNTIYF. CDR3 in DNA: TGCGCCAGCAGCCCCGGGACAGCTTTCTCTGGAAACACCATATATTTT. The chain recombines TRBV5-1 with TRBJ1-3; 7 bases are a match to TRBD1. CDR3 size: 16 residues. Per the germline V gene, CDR1 is SGHRS and CDR2 is YFSETQ. The junction had 7 bases not matched to a gene; V was cut back by 4 bases and J by 0 bases.

The table lists this clonotype with a count of one. The junction and the germline gene differ at one end; a read error may be behind it. The V gene is TRBV6-1, the J gene TRBJ2-2; TRBD1 aligns across 7 bases. CDR1 is MNHNS and CDR2 is SASEGT in the germline V gene. This CDR3 has 17 amino acids. The CDR3 loop reads CTSKLTGIHMNTGELFF. As DNA, the CDR3 is TGTACCAGTAAACTGACAGGGATCCACATGAACACCGGGGAGCTGTTTTTT.

The chain links TRBV19 to TRBJ2-7, with a possible D match to TRBD2 (6 bases). The CDR3 has 15 residues. Germline V CDR1 and CDR2: LNHDA, SQIVND (reference sequence). Trimming removed 3 bases from V and 1 base from J, with 13 bases in between. The CDR3 is CASSMAGGRSYEQYF. CDR3 DNA: TGTGCCAGTAGTATGGCCGGGGGAAGATCCTACGAGCAGTACTTC.

This rearrangement joins TRBV23-1 to TRBJ2-7, with D possibly TRBD2 on 6 matching bases. TRBV23-1 falls under the ORF class, with uncertain function. CDR3 length equals 17 residues. V was clipped by 4 bases and J by 0 bases, with 19 bases between them. The CDR3 DNA reads TGCGCCAGCAGTCGAGCGACTAGGGTAAACTTCTCCTACGAGCAGTACTTC. It specifies CASSRATRVNFSYEQYF.

The chain joins TRBV2 to TRBJ1-1; TRBD1 is a possible D gene (6 bases). Germline V gene data show CDR1 as SNHLY and CDR2 as FYNNEI. The CDR3 extends over 13 amino acids. V lost 8 bases and J 7 bases, leaving 17 bases between the germline ends. The CDR3 nucleotides read TGTGCCAGCGGATCCAGGGGTTTTGGTGAAGCTTTCTTT. This encodes CASGSRGFGEAFF.

This chain links TRBV29-1 with TRBJ2-7, with D possibly being TRBD2 (6 bases). V lost 5 bases, J lost 4 bases, and 12 bases lay in between. The CDR3 is made up of 12 amino acids. Germline CDR1 is SQVTM and CDR2 is ANQGSEA. The DNA for the CDR3 is TGCAGCGTTAGCGGGCAGAGGTACGAGCAGTACTTC. Residues: CSVSGQRYEQYF.

This clonotype was picked up a small number of times. V and J are TRBV4-3 and TRBJ2-7; 11 nucleotides align to TRBD2. Germline assignment: CDR1 LGHNA and CDR2 YSLEER. This CDR3 spans 16 amino acids. V shed 0 bases and J 1 base; nucleotides not matched to a gene: 2. The CDR3 loop reads CASSQDSGRASYEQYF. In nucleotides, the CDR3 is TGCGCCAGCAGCCAAGATAGCGGGAGGGCATCCTACGAGCAGTACTTC.

The chain joins TRBV6-2 or TRBV6-3 to TRBJ2-7; 8 bases map to TRBD1. V shed 0 bases and J 0 bases; nucleotides not matched to a gene: 1. Germline lookup yields CDR1 MNHEY and CDR2 SVGEGT. The CDR3 runs 15 residues. CDR3 DNA: TGTGCCAGCAGTTACTCGGACAGGGTCTCCTACGAGCAGTACTTC. This encodes CASSYSDRVSYEQYF.

This chain uses TRBV6-4 with TRBJ2-1; D may be TRBD2 (5 bases). This CDR3 is built from 15 residues. Germline lookup yields CDR1 MRHNA and CDR2 SNTAGT. Trimming cost V 6 bases and J 1 base, with 13 bases left between them. CDR3 sequence (DNA): TGTGCCAGCAGCCCCTCGCGGAGGTCCTACAATGAGCAGTTCTTC. Amino acid sequence: CASSPSRRSYNEQFF.